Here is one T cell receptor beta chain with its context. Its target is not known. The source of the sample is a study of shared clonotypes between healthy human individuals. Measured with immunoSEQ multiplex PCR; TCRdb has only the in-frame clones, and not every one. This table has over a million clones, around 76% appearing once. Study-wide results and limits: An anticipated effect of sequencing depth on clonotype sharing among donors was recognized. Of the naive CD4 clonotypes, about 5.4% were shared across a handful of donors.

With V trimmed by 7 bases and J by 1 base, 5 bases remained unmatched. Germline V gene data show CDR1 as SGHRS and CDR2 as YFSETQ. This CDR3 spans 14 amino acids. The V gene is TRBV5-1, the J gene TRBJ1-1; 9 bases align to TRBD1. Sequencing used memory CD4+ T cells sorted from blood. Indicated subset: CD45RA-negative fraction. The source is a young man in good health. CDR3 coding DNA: TGCGCCAGCCGCACGGGACAGGGGAACACTGAAGCTTTCTTT. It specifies CASRTGQGNTEAFF.